This entry lists 25 T cell receptor beta chains sequenced from one sample in a study of a mutant IDH1 vaccine in newly diagnosed glioma. This table comes from immunoSEQ multiplex PCR, and its TCRdb copy is limited to in-frame clones, with some not included. The data contain fewer than 55,000 clones, almost 65% of them singletons. Time point specified: week 47, end of study. One vaccine dose held 300 ug of mutant IDH1 20-mer peptide and came with topical imiquimod. No antigens are known for them. The specimen was peripheral blood mononuclear cells (PBMCs), collected from a glioma patient whose treatment included an IDH1 peptide vaccine. These receptors all come from a man aged 40-50 years with glioma. Some clones in this sample may be carry-over from other donors' samples.

This chain uses TRBV7-9 with TRBJ1-2, with unresolved D. Germline CDR1 SEHNR, CDR2 FQNEAQ (reference sequence). The CDR3 has 16 residues. V lost 5 bases and J lost 6, with 22 bases in between. Here the CDR3 reads CASSPFRYREVDGYTF. As DNA, the CDR3 is TGTGCCAGCAGCCCGTTTCGGTATCGGGAGGTTGATGGCTACACCTTC.

This chain joins TRBV29-1 and TRBJ1-5, with 9 nucleotides matching TRBD1. Unmatched junction bases numbered 4, after V lost 6 bases and J lost 4 bases. From germline, CDR1 is SQVTM and CDR2 ANQGSEA. This CDR3 comprises 13 residues. The CDR3 protein is CSVGTGWNQPQHF. Here the CDR3 DNA reads TGCAGCGTGGGGACAGGGTGGAATCAGCCCCAGCATTTT.

DNA for the CDR3: TGTGCCAGCGGAAAGGATCGGAGGGGTCGAAACACCATATATTTT. This codes for CASGKDRRGRNTIYF. This chain connects TRBV6-5 to TRBJ1-3, with a possible D match to TRBD1 (5 bases). Germline V gene lookup returns CDR1 MNHEY and CDR2 SVGAGI. This CDR3 contains 15 residues. V was clipped by 8 bases and J by 5 bases, with 19 bases between them.

J is TRBJ1-6 and V is TRBV6-5, with D unclear. Trimming left V 5 bases short and J 7 bases short, with 15 bases between. Germline V gene lookup returns CDR1 MNHEY and CDR2 SVGAGI. The CDR3 runs 15 residues. CDR3 coding DNA: TGTGCCAGCAGTCCCAAGCCCTTAACCAATTCACCCCTCCACTTT. Amino acid sequence: CASSPKPLTNSPLHF.

V is TRBV6-1 and J is TRBJ1-3; D perhaps matches TRBD1 (6 bases). CDR3 length: 14 residues. With 6 bases removed from V and 4 bases from J, the gap between germline ends came to 13 bases. CDR1 and CDR2 from the germline V gene are MNHNS and SASEGT. This CDR3 reads CASREQGTGNTIYF. CDR3 in DNA: TGTGCCAGCAGAGAACAGGGAACAGGAAACACCATATATTTT.

The chain joins TRBV29-1 to TRBJ1-4; the D gene is possibly TRBD1 (5 bases). The CDR3 runs 11 residues. Germline V gives CDR1 SQVTM, CDR2 ANQGSEA. V lost 5 bases, J lost 8 bases, and 9 bases lay in between. The CDR3 nucleotides are TGCAGCGTTCGACGGGGGGAAAAACTGTTTTTT. Protein product: CSVRRGEKLFF.

V usage is TRBV7-9 and J usage is TRBJ2-1, with unresolved D. CDR1 is SEHNR, CDR2 FQNEAQ, per germline (reference sequence). CDR3 length: 15 amino acids. The V end lost 0 bases, the J end lost 4 bases, and 10 bases lay between the germline ends. CDR3 region: CASSLAVGLYNEQFF. CDR3 bases: TGTGCCAGCAGCTTAGCCGTAGGGCTGTACAATGAGCAGTTCTTC.

V is TRBV9 and J is TRBJ1-2, with D unresolved. CDR1 and CDR2 (germline): SGDLS, YYNGEE. There are 10 residues in the CDR3. Trimming shortened V by 3 bases and J by 8 bases, and 5 bases separated the two germline ends. CDR3 DNA: TGTGCCAGCAGCGGAAGCGGCTACACCTTC. Translation: CASSGSGYTF.

V gene TRBV10-3 combines with J gene TRBJ2-7; TRBD1 or TRBD2 may be the D gene (5 bases each). There are 14 residues in the CDR3. The V and J ends lost 4 bases and 2 bases respectively, with 12 bases between them. Looked up from germline, CDR1 is ENHRY and CDR2 is SYGVKD. In DNA, the CDR3 is TGTGCCATCAGTGGGGGGACGGGTGCCTACGAGCAGTACTTC. It translates to CAISGGTGAYEQYF.

The chain is built from TRBV19 and TRBJ1-5, with 7 bases fitting TRBD1. The CDR3 is made up of 13 amino acids. With V trimmed by 3 bases and J by 5 bases, 1 base remained unmatched. Germline V lookup: CDR1 LNHDA, CDR2 SQIVND (reference sequence). Written as DNA, the CDR3 is TGTGCCAGTAGTATTCAGGGGGATCAGCCCCAGCATTTT. This codes for CASSIQGDQPQHF.

CDR3 amino acids: CASSWGTDTQYF. The CDR3 bases are TGTGCCAGCAGCTGGGGCACAGATACGCAGTATTTT. The chain has TRBV5-4 and TRBJ2-3; D is ambiguous. The V end was cut by 3 bases, the J end by 1 base, with 3 bases between. Germline V lookup: CDR1 SGHNT, CDR2 YYREEE (reference sequence). CDR3 size: 12 residues.

This clone was seen just once. The chain uses TRBV6-5 and TRBJ2-7, with a tentative D call TRBD2 (6 bases). Germline V gene lookup returns CDR1 MNHEY and CDR2 SVGAGI. This CDR3 has 12 amino acids. The V end was cut by 5 bases, the J end by 6 bases, with 11 bases between. The DNA of the CDR3 is TGTGCCAGCAGTCTGGCGGGGCGCGAGCAGTACTTC. Amino acid sequence: CASSLAGREQYF.

The rearrangement uses TRBV21-1 and TRBJ2-7; TRBD2, the table's D call, lacks a check against the DNA. TRBV21-1 is marked as a pseudogene. The CDR3 is 13 residues long. The CDR3 sequence is CARLAGYTYEQYF. CDR3 nucleotides: TGTGCCAGACTAGCGGGGTATACCTACGAGCAGTACTTC.

The chain uses TRBV19 and TRBJ1-2; TRBD1 is a possible D gene (6 bases). This CDR3 comprises 14 residues. The V end was cut by 3 bases, the J end by 6 bases, with 14 bases between. Germline V lookup: CDR1 LNHDA, CDR2 SQIVND (reference sequence). CDR3 nucleotide sequence: TGTGCCAGTAGTATTGGAGTACAGGGAGATGGCTACACCTTC. This codes for CASSIGVQGDGYTF. Supplemented by reference TRBV19 and TRBJ1-2, the full variable domain reads DGGITQSPKYLFRKEGQNVTLSCEQNLNHDAMYWYRQDPGQGLRLIYYSQIVNDFQKGDIAEGYSVSREKKESFPLTVTSAQKNPTAFYLCASSIGVQGDGYTFGSGTRLTVV.

The chain has TRBV9 and TRBJ1-4; D remains ambiguous. V was clipped by 3 bases and J by 5 bases, with 8 bases between them. The length of the CDR3 is 13 residues. The germline V gene encodes CDR1 SGDLS and CDR2 YYNGEE. In DNA, the CDR3 is TGTGCCAGCAGCGCTTACGGGAATGAAAAACTGTTTTTT. The encoded protein is CASSAYGNEKLFF.

This clone was detected a few times. DNA of the CDR3: TGTGCCAGCAGCTTAGCGGAGTCTGGAAACACCATATATTTT. This encodes CASSLAESGNTIYF. This chain links TRBV7-9 with TRBJ1-3, with unresolved D. V gave up 0 bases and J gave up 1 base, with 4 bases separating them. The germline gives CDR1 SEHNR, CDR2 FQNEAQ (reference sequence). There are 14 residues in the CDR3.

The chain recombines TRBV10-1 with TRBJ2-7; D is possibly TRBD2 (6 bases). This CDR3 has 15 amino acids. Looked up from germline, CDR1 is WNHNN and CDR2 is SYGVQD (reference sequence). Between the trimmed V and J ends, which lost 0 bases and 0 bases, there was a span of 9 bases. CDR3 sequence (DNA): TGCGCCAGCAGTGAGTCGGCTAGCGTCTCCTACGAGCAGTACTTC. The encoded protein is CASSESASVSYEQYF.

This chain uses TRBV15 with TRBJ2-1; possibly TRBD1 or TRBD2 for D (5 bases each). This CDR3 has 14 amino acids. The V and J ends lost 1 base and 8 bases respectively, with 12 bases between them. CDR1 LNHNV and CDR2 YYDKDF come from the germline V gene (reference sequence). The CDR3 is CATSRGGAEDEQFF. DNA for the CDR3: TGTGCCACCAGCAGAGGAGGGGCCGAGGATGAGCAGTTCTTC.

The rearrangement uses TRBV4-1 and TRBJ2-2; possibly TRBD1 or TRBD2 for D (5 bases each). Trimming pared 3 bases from V and 7 bases from J, leaving 18 bases between. Germline CDR1 MGHRA, CDR2 YSYEKL. The CDR3 runs 16 residues. CDR3 sequence (DNA): TGCGCCAGCAGCCATCCATACGGGGCCCCGGGCGGGGAGCTGTTTTTT. Translating it yields CASSHPYGAPGGELFF.

This chain links TRBV19 with TRBJ1-5; possible D gene TRBD1, 6 bases. The CDR3 covers 13 residues. Trimming removed 5 bases from V and 7 bases from J, with 12 bases in between. CDR1 and CDR2 (germline): LNHDA, SQIVND (reference sequence). The CDR3 sequence is CASSQTQGQPQHF. CDR3 coding DNA: TGTGCCAGTAGTCAAACTCAGGGGCAGCCCCAGCATTTT. The entire variable domain, with the rest obtained from reference TRBV19 and TRBJ1-5, is as follows: DGGITQSPKYLFRKEGQNVTLSCEQNLNHDAMYWYRQDPGQGLRLIYYSQIVNDFQKGDIAEGYSVSREKKESFPLTVTSAQKNPTAFYLCASSQTQGQPQHFGDGTRLSIL.

The chain uses TRBV19 and TRBJ1-5, with 9 bases matching TRBD1. Losses at the gene ends were 5 bases for V and 9 bases for J; bases not matched to a gene: 11. Germline lookup yields CDR1 LNHDA and CDR2 SQIVND (reference sequence). This CDR3 has 15 residues. The CDR3 here is CASSQDRGSQGPQHF. CDR3 bases: TGTGCCAGTAGTCAGGACAGGGGAAGTCAAGGGCCCCAGCATTTT.

This chain uses TRBV5-1 with TRBJ1-1; no firm D call. This CDR3 contains 15 residues. V shed 1 base and J shed 1 base, with 11 bases lying between them. Germline assignment: CDR1 SGHRS and CDR2 YFSETQ. CDR3 in amino acids: CASSLFAEANTEAFF. The CDR3 coding sequence is TGCGCCAGCAGCTTGTTCGCGGAGGCGAACACTGAAGCTTTCTTT.

The chain has TRBV2 and TRBJ1-4; 10 positions agree with TRBD1. CDR3 length: 16 amino acids. Germline-derived CDR1 and CDR2 are SNHLY and FYNNEI. The J segment lost 0 bases and the V segment lost 7 bases, leaving 5 bases of the junction unmatched. The CDR3 reads CASIRTGGATNEKLFF. CDR3 coding DNA: TGTGCCAGCATTCGGACAGGGGGTGCAACTAATGAAAAACTGTTTTTT.

This rearrangement joins TRBV21-1 to TRBJ1-2. TRBV21-1 is annotated as a pseudogene. The CDR3 totals 12 residues. DNA of the CDR3: TGTGCCAGCAGGACCGGGACCTATGGCTACACCTTC. Its protein is CASRTGTYGYTF.

This chain links TRBV4-1 with TRBJ2-1; D gene uncertain. V was clipped by 0 bases and J by 4 bases, with 13 bases between them. The germline CDR1 and CDR2 sequences are MGHRA and YSYEKL. CDR3 length: 16 amino acids. The CDR3 DNA reads as TGCGCCAGCAGCCAAGAGTGGGTCAGGACGTACAATGAGCAGTTCTTC. This sequence encodes CASSQEWVRTYNEQFF.